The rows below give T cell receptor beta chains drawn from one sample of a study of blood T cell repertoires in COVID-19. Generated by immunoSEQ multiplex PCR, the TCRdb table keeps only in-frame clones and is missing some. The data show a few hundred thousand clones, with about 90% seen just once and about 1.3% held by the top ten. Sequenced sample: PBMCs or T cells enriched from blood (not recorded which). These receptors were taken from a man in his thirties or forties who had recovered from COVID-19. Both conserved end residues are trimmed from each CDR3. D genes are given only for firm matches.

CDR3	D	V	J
ASSLDRGPYTEAF	TRBD1	TRBV27	TRBJ1-1
ASSPTRGGEQY	NA	TRBV7-6	TRBJ2-7
SAFRGASKGYT	NA	TRBV29-1	TRBJ1-2
ASSPKSQGVGANVLT	TRBD1	TRBV7-2	TRBJ2-6
ASSIEGQGAWETQY	TRBD1	TRBV19	TRBJ2-5
AISEKRQGDYGYT	TRBD1	TRBV10-3	TRBJ1-2
ASSFGVDRNYGYT	NA	TRBV13	TRBJ1-2
ASSPDRGGEKLF	TRBD1	TRBV5-4	TRBJ1-4
SVEEPPGGTDTQY	NA	TRBV29-1	TRBJ2-3
ASSVGDRGRSEQY	TRBD1	TRBV9	TRBJ2-7
ASSPDVNTEAF	NA	TRBV11-2	TRBJ1-1
ASSSRAGIETQY	TRBD2	TRBV7-2	TRBJ2-5
ASSLGLAATQETQY	TRBD2	TRBV13	TRBJ2-5
AKHRGWRNQPQH	NA	TRBV21-1	TRBJ1-5
ASSYLDRLGSNQPQH	NA	TRBV2	TRBJ1-5
ASRLGGTRITDTQY	TRBD2	TRBV5-4	TRBJ2-3
ASRETGAGYGYT	TRBD1	TRBV28	TRBJ1-2
ASSHGGLGEQF	NA	TRBV4-3	TRBJ2-1
ASTRDFSYNEQF	NA	TRBV5-1	TRBJ2-1
AWIPRIPAKNIQY	NA	TRBV30	TRBJ2-4
ASSLGQGARSNGYT	TRBD1	TRBV13	TRBJ1-2
AWGVTNRGSYNEQF	TRBD1	TRBV30	TRBJ2-1
ASSGGQYGYT	NA	TRBV9	TRBJ1-2
ASSGTGGQQYRRSMF	TRBD1	TRBV27	TRBJ1-4
AWSPGQSQNEKLF	NA	TRBV30	TRBJ1-4
ASSGQGQHTEAF	TRBD1	TRBV6-2/TRBV6-3	TRBJ1-1
ASSQVFGQGSEQY	TRBD1	TRBV14	TRBJ2-7
ASSIRQNAYEQY	NA	TRBV7-8	TRBJ2-7
ASSLDGRDYGYT	NA	TRBV11-2	TRBJ1-2
ASSQDLAPNTEAF	NA	TRBV3-1/TRBV3-2	TRBJ1-1
ASSLQGSGAKNIQY	NA	TRBV27	TRBJ2-4
ASSVEAGESVLGDEQY	TRBD2	TRBV9	TRBJ2-7
ASSRTGEGGYT	TRBD1	TRBV27	TRBJ1-2
ASSSWEGPVTDTQY	TRBD2	TRBV6-2/TRBV6-3	TRBJ2-3
SASIVAGVPPQETQY	TRBD2	TRBV20-1	TRBJ2-5
ASSTDRLTGELF	NA	TRBV5-4	TRBJ2-2
ASSEGQYGYT	NA	TRBV25-1	TRBJ1-2
ASSEGQTTNEKLF	NA	TRBV5-1	TRBJ1-4
ASSSVPSGLNYGYT	NA	TRBV5-4	TRBJ1-2